This T cell receptor (beta chain) originates from a study of spatial heterogeneity in lung cancer. Overall study context: Donation came from some 73 patients with untreated early-stage non-small cell lung cancer. Available PBMC from follow-up, collected a median of roughly two years after resection, underwent sequencing.

Indicated time point: blood at routine non-recurrence follow-up after resection. The study sequenced unsorted whole RNA from tumor, nontumor lung or frozen PBMC. V was cut by 4 bases and J by 9 bases, with 12 bases left in between. The CDR3 is 13 residues long. Germline V gives CDR1 KGHDR, CDR2 SFDVKD. TCRdb ran MiXCR on the 5' RACE reads and lists one entry per CDR3 protein. Of more than 95,000 distinct CDR3 sequences in the sample, 9% to 15% were seen once. This clonotype has a count of ten or more. Its antigen is undetermined. Notes on the study in general: Circulating ubiquitous expanded tumor TCRs were observed more frequently at resection than at follow-up.

This clonotype was obtained from a male donor with early-stage non-small cell lung cancer. The rearrangement uses TRBV24-1 and TRBJ2-1; D is unclear. Sequencing used PBMCs, obtained at follow-up. The CDR3 loop reads CATSDSLWAEQFF. The CDR3 DNA follows: TGTGCCACCAGTGACTCCTTGTGGGCTGAGCAGTTCTTC.